Following are 24 T cell receptor beta chains from one sample sequenced in a study of long-term antiretroviral therapy in people with HIV. Survey level was the resolution at which the v3.0 immunoSEQ assay ran. Assay: immunoSEQ multiplex PCR; the TCRdb copy retains only in-frame clones and omits some. The sample has more than 15,000 clones, 91% seen once; the top ten hold more than 7%. Sequenced material: unsorted PBMCs, taken 0.3 years after starting antiretroviral therapy. The receptors were gathered from a man between 60 and 75 years old with HIV.

The rearrangement links TRBV6-5 to TRBJ1-5; D not certain. Looked up from germline, CDR1 is MNHEY and CDR2 is SVGAGI. This CDR3 comprises 14 residues. The V end lost 0 bases, the J end lost 7 bases, and 10 bases lay between the germline ends. CDR3 loop: CASSYSGFGQPQHF. CDR3 coding DNA: TGTGCCAGCAGTTACTCGGGATTTGGCCAGCCCCAGCATTTT.

This chain links TRBV6-5 with TRBJ1-1, with 7 bases identical to TRBD1. The V gene end was trimmed by 4 bases and the J gene end by 4 bases; junction bases not matched to a gene: 6. Germline CDR1 MNHEY, CDR2 SVGAGI. CDR3 length: 14 amino acids. CDR3 DNA: TGTGCCAGCAGTTCAAGACAGGGTAGCACTGAAGCTTTCTTT. It specifies CASSSRQGSTEAFF.

J is TRBJ2-7 and V is TRBV7-3; 7 nucleotides align to TRBD1. This CDR3 has 15 amino acids. Germline CDR1 reads SGHTA; CDR2 reads FQGTGA. Trimming at V came to 4 bases and at J to 5 bases, leaving 11 bases not matched to a gene. The CDR3 coding sequence is TGTGCCAGCAGCTCCAGACAGGGCGGTCTCCACGAGCAGTACTTC. It encodes CASSSRQGGLHEQYF.

The V and J genes are TRBV11-2 and TRBJ1-2, with D perhaps TRBD1 (6 bases). V was pared by 4 bases and J by 6 bases, with 12 bases between. The germline CDR1 and CDR2 sequences are SGHAT and FQNNGV. The length of the CDR3 is 13 residues. CDR3 nucleotide sequence: TGTGCCAGCAGCTCGATTACAGGGAATGGCTACACCTTC. Translated: CASSSITGNGYTF.

The gene calls are TRBV10-1 and TRBJ1-6; 7 bases are shared with TRBD1. J gave up 0 bases and V 7 bases, and 15 bases lay outside the gene matches. The CDR3 has 19 residues. Germline V CDR1 and CDR2: WNHNN, SYGVQD (reference sequence). CDR3 DNA: TGCGCCAGCAATAAAGGATCGGGACAGCTGAGCTCCTATAATTCACCCCTCCACTTT. Translation gives CASNKGSGQLSSYNSPLHF.

The chain recombines TRBV5-1 with TRBJ2-5, with D unresolved. This CDR3 has 15 amino acids. V lost 4 bases to trimming and J lost 5 bases, with 18 bases between them. The germline gives CDR1 SGHRS, CDR2 YFSETQ. CDR3 amino acids: CASSVTPQVGETQYF. As DNA, the CDR3 is TGCGCCAGCAGCGTGACTCCGCAGGTTGGGGAGACCCAGTACTTC.

This clone is a singleton in its sample. This chain joins TRBV7-9 and TRBJ2-5, with D unclear. This CDR3 is 15 amino acids long. Trimming left V 5 bases short and J 7 bases short, with 20 bases between. The germline gives CDR1 SEHNR, CDR2 FQNEAQ (reference sequence). CDR3 amino acids: CASSPQVDFTGTQYF. The CDR3 region has the DNA TGTGCCAGCAGCCCCCAGGTTGACTTTACGGGGACCCAGTACTTC.

This chain connects TRBV5-1 to TRBJ2-4, with D perhaps TRBD2 (5 bases). This CDR3 is 14 amino acids long. Germline V lookup: CDR1 SGHRS, CDR2 YFSETQ. V was cut by 4 bases and J by 9 bases, with 17 bases left in between. CDR3 sequence (DNA): TGCGCCAGCAGCAGAGGGATCATAGGCGCCATTCAGTACTTC. Its protein is CASSRGIIGAIQYF.

The gene calls are TRBV5-1 and TRBJ2-2; 12 bases line up with TRBD1. The trim removed 4 bases at V and 7 bases at J, leaving 5 bases unmatched. The CDR3 covers 15 residues. Germline loops: CDR1 SGHRS, CDR2 YFSETQ. CDR3 sequence (DNA): TGCGCCAGCAGCGCGGGACAGGGGGCGATCGGGGAGCTGTTTTTT. This sequence encodes CASSAGQGAIGELFF.

The rearrangement joins TRBV10-3 to TRBJ2-1; D is unresolved. The germline gives CDR1 ENHRY, CDR2 SYGVKD. The CDR3 consists of 12 residues. V was cut by 4 bases and J by 4 bases, with 5 bases left in between. DNA of the CDR3: TGTGCCATCAGTGTCGGATACAATGAGCAGTTCTTC. It codes for CAISVGYNEQFF.

J is TRBJ2-1 and V is TRBV5-4; 9 bases align to TRBD2. The CDR3 is made up of 16 amino acids. CDR1 and CDR2 (germline): SGHNT, YYREEE (reference sequence). The junction had 5 bases not matched to a gene; V was cut back by 4 bases and J by 0 bases. Written as DNA, the CDR3 is TGTGCCAGCAGCGCGGCGGGGGGGCCCTCCTACAATGAGCAGTTCTTC. It codes for CASSAAGGPSYNEQFF.

The genes are TRBV10-1 and TRBJ2-3, with no clear D. Germline loops: CDR1 WNHNN, CDR2 SYGVQD (reference sequence). Trimming left V 6 bases short and J 6 bases short, with 10 bases between. This CDR3 is built from 12 residues. CDR3 nucleotides: TGCGCCAGCAGCCATTTTGGCGATACGCAGTATTTT. This codes for CASSHFGDTQYF.

The J gene is TRBJ1-1, the V gene TRBV28, with D hard to call. Germline CDR1 is MDHEN and CDR2 is SYDVKM. Trimming cost V 2 bases and J 7 bases, with 14 bases left between them. The CDR3 extends over 14 amino acids. CDR3 sequence (DNA): TGTGCCAGCAGTTTAAGTTCCGCGTCGGGTGAAGCTTTCTTT. Translation: CASSLSSASGEAFF.

The chain couples TRBV2 to TRBJ1-2, with 7 bases that match TRBD1. The V gene end was trimmed by 7 bases and the J gene end by 8 bases; junction bases not matched to a gene: 19. Germline-derived CDR1 and CDR2 are SNHLY and FYNNEI. The CDR3 loop spans 16 amino acids. As DNA, the CDR3 is TGTGCCAGCACCTTAAGCTCTTTTGACAGGGTTGGCGGCTACACCTTC. This encodes CASTLSSFDRVGGYTF. The variable domain in full, with the rest retrieved from reference TRBV2 and TRBJ1-2, is EPEVTQTPSHQVTQMGQEVILRCVPISNHLYFYWYRQILGQKVEFLVSFYNNEISEKSEIFDDQFSVERPDGSNFTLKIRSTKLEDSAMYFCASTLSSFDRVGGYTFGSGTRLTVV.

The chain combines TRBV28 with TRBJ1-2; D unclear. Germline CDR1 reads MDHEN; CDR2 reads SYDVKM. V shed 4 bases and J shed 5 bases, with 8 bases lying between them. The CDR3 spans 12 residues. The CDR3 spells CASSSGPYGYTF. CDR3 nucleotides: TGTGCCAGCAGTTCAGGACCTTATGGCTACACCTTC.

The V and J genes are TRBV19 and TRBJ2-5; TRBD2 agrees at 10 bases. V lost 3 bases to trimming and J lost 5 bases; unmatched junction nucleotides: 9. The CDR3 runs to 16 residues. Germline CDR1 is LNHDA and CDR2 is SQIVND (reference sequence). CDR3 DNA sequence: TGTGCCAGTAGTATTAGGTCTAGCGGGAGCGGGGAGACCCAGTACTTC. It yields the protein CASSIRSSGSGETQYF.

The chain combines TRBV10-3 with TRBJ2-5, with 7 positions matching TRBD1. The CDR3 consists of 16 residues. V gave up 6 bases and J gave up 5 bases; unmatched junction bases: 15. From germline, CDR1 is ENHRY and CDR2 SYGVKD. The CDR3 protein is CAISPGEGGAGETQYF. The CDR3 region has the DNA TGTGCCATCAGCCCCGGGGAAGGGGGCGCCGGGGAGACCCAGTACTTC.

The rearrangement joins TRBV5-4 to TRBJ2-3; 8 bases align to TRBD2. The V segment lost 4 bases and the J segment 2 bases; nucleotides outside the gene matches: 9. This CDR3 is built from 16 residues. Per germline, CDR1 SGHNT and CDR2 YYREEE (reference sequence). CDR3 loop: CASSPGPGGVTDTQYF. Written as DNA, the CDR3 is TGTGCCAGCAGCCCGGGGCCGGGGGGGGTCACAGATACGCAGTATTTT.

In DNA, the CDR3 is TGTGCCAGCAGTGAAGGGACAGGGGGCTCCTACGAGCAGTACTTC. Residues: CASSEGTGGSYEQYF. The chain couples TRBV6-1 to TRBJ2-7, with 10 nucleotides matching TRBD1. V dropped 1 base and J dropped 0; count of bases not matched to a gene: 0. The CDR3 consists of 15 residues. Germline-derived CDR1 and CDR2 are MNHNS and SASEGT.

The count of this clone is one. The sample carries other DNA sequences with the same CDR3. The chain recombines TRBV7-2 with TRBJ1-3; a weak D match, TRBD1 (6 bases). CDR3 length: 15 amino acids. CDR1 and CDR2 (germline): SGHTA, FQGNSA. V gave up 2 bases and J gave up 0 bases, with 8 bases separating them. CDR3 sequence: CASSLMDSSGNTIYF. The CDR3 DNA sequence: TGTGCCAGCAGCTTAATGGACAGCTCTGGAAACACCATATATTTT.

This clone was counted a single time. This chain uses TRBV11-2 with TRBJ1-1; 9 bases fit TRBD1. V dropped 3 bases and J dropped 10; count of bases not matched to a gene: 15. This CDR3 spans 16 amino acids. Germline V gives CDR1 SGHAT, CDR2 FQNNGV. CDR3: CASSLEGQGLPLRAFF. CDR3 coding DNA: TGTGCCAGCAGCTTGGAGGGACAGGGTCTTCCCCTACGAGCTTTCTTT. Filled out from reference TRBV11-2 and TRBJ1-1, the complete variable domain reads EAGVAQSPRYKIIEKRQSVAFWCNPISGHATLYWYQQILGQGPKLLIQFQNNGVVDDSQLPKDRFSAERLKGVDSTLKIQPAKLEDSAVYLCASSLEGQGLPLRAFFGQGTRLTVV.

This rearrangement joins TRBV30 to TRBJ2-5; perhaps D is TRBD1 or TRBD2 (5 bases each). Germline V lookup: CDR1 GTSNPN, CDR2 SVGIG (reference sequence). The CDR3 length is 10 residues. Here the CDR3 reads CAAGRETQYF. CDR3 nucleotide sequence: TGTGCAGCAGGGAGAGAGACCCAGTACTTC.

V is TRBV13 and J is TRBJ2-3; 9 bases map to TRBD2. The CDR3 extends over 16 amino acids. The V and J ends lost 3 bases and 2 bases, in that order; junction bases with no gene match: 6. From germline, CDR1 is PRHDT and CDR2 FYEKMQ (reference sequence). CDR3 coding DNA: TGTGCCAGCAGCTTGGGCGGGGGGGTTTTCACAGATACGCAGTATTTT. It codes for CASSLGGGVFTDTQYF.

The rearrangement uses TRBV5-1 and TRBJ1-1, with 9 bases identical to TRBD1. Germline-derived CDR1 and CDR2 are SGHRS and YFSETQ. The CDR3 is 14 amino acids. V shed 0 bases, J shed 11 bases, and the junction held 8 bases outside the gene matches. DNA for the CDR3: TGCGCCAGCAGCTTGGAAGGACAGGGGATGCAGGCTTTCTTT. As protein: CASSLEGQGMQAFF.